This T cell receptor beta chain was sequenced for a study of Ad26.COV2.S vaccination and SARS-CoV-2 variants. Study information: A participant enrolled in the COV1001 Ad26.COV2.S trial arm provided the sample. Intramuscular Ad26.COV2.S doses were given once or twice, 56 days apart. Findings and limits, study-wide: Reportedly, after vaccination the spike-specific CD8+ and CD4+ T cell responses displayed substantial breadth.

Described treatment: around 19 received Ad26.COV2.S at low or high dose, single or two shots; about 5 received placebo; per-sample allocation not given. The investigators took samples on day 63 after the first vaccine or placebo injection. Boston provided a donor who was an adult aged 18-55 years. Note on this clone: Its antigen is still unknown.

V was clipped by 4 bases and J by 5 bases; unmatched bases: 11. Looked up from germline, CDR1 is SGHTA and CDR2 is FQGTGA. The length of the CDR3 is 16 residues. The table came from immunoSEQ multiplex PCR; TCRdb's copy has only in-frame clones and leaves some out. The sample records more than 300,000 clones, about 85% being singletons. The TCR was taken from a person between 18 and 65 years old who received the Ad26.COV2.S COVID-19 vaccine or a placebo. Here the sequenced sample was peripheral blood, taken in a trial of Ad26.COV2.S vaccine versus placebo. The chain employs TRBV7-3 and TRBJ2-5, with 9 bases aligning to TRBD1. CDR3 sequence: CASSYHPPGQGETQYF. DNA for the CDR3: TGTGCCAGCAGCTACCACCCCCCCGGACAGGGGGAGACCCAGTACTTC. Using reference TRBV7-3 and TRBJ2-5 for the parts outside the CDR3, the full variable domain is GAGVSQTPSNKVTEKGKYVELRCDPISGHTALYWYRQSLGQGPEFLIYFQGTGAADDSGLPNDRFFAVRPEGSVSTLKIQRTERGDSAVYLCASSYHPPGQGETQYFGPGTRLLVL.